One sample yielded the 2 T cell receptor beta chains listed below, sequenced in a study of cytomegalovirus exposure and HLA in healthy donors. 60 Vbeta and 13 Jbeta primers were used in PCR. Some clones are missing from TCRdb's copy, which holds only in-frame ones; the method was immunoSEQ multiplex PCR. The sample has 150,000 to 200,000 clones; roughly 84% are singletons. The sequencing input was PBMCs. These receptors were collected from a girl aged 2 to 9 in good health and CMV-seropositive.

The genes are TRBV5-5 and TRBJ2-7, with D tentatively TRBD1 (6 bases). The V end was cut by 7 bases, the J end by 7 bases, with 15 bases between. The CDR3 sequence is 12 residues long. Germline CDR1 reads SGHKS; CDR2 reads YYEKEE (reference sequence). The CDR3 sequence: CASGTPVGEQYF. In nucleotides, the CDR3 is TGTGCCAGCGGGACACCCGTGGGGGAGCAGTACTTC. The full variable domain, completed using reference TRBV5-5 and TRBJ2-7, is DAGVTQSPTHLIKTRGQQVTLRCSPISGHKSVSWYQQVLGQGPQFIFQYYEKEERGRGNFPDRFSARQFPNYSSELNVNALLLGDSALYLCASGTPVGEQYFGPGTRLTVT.

The chain couples TRBV7-8 to TRBJ1-2, with D possibly TRBD1 on 6 matching bases. V was shortened by 4 bases and J by 4 bases, with 22 bases between the two germline ends. Germline-derived CDR1 and CDR2 are SGHVS and FQNEAQ. The CDR3 is 17 amino acids. The CDR3 protein is CASSSTTTGYRSYGYTF. In nucleotides, the CDR3 is TGTGCCAGCAGCTCGACCACTACAGGGTACCGTAGCTATGGCTACACCTTC.